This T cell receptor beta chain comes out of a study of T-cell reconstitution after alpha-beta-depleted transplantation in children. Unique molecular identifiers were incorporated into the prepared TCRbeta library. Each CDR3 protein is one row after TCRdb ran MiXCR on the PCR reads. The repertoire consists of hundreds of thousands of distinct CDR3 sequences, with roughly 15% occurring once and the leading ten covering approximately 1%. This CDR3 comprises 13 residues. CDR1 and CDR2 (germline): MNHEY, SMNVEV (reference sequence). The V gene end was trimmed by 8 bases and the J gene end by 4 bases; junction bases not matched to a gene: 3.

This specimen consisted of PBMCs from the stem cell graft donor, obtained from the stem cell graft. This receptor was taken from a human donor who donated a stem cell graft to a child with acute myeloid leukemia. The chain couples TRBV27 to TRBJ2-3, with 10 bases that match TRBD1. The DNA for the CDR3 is TGTGCCAGCGCGGACAGGGGGTCAGATACGCAGTATTTT. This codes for CASADRGSDTQYF.